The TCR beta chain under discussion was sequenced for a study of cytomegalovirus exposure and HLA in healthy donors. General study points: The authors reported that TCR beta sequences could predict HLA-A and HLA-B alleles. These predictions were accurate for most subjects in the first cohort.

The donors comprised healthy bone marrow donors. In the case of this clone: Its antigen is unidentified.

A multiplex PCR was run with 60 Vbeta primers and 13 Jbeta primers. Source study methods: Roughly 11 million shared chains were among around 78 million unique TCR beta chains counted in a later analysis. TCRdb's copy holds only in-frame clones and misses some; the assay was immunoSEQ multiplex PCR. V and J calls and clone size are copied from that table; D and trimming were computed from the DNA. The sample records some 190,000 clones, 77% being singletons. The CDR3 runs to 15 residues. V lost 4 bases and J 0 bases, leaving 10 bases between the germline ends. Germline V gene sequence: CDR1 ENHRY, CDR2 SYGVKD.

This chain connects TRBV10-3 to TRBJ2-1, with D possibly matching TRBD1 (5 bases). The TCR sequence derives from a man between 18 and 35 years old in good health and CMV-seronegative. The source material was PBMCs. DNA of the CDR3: TGTGCCATCAGTGTAACCGACAGCTCCTACAATGAGCAGTTCTTC. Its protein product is CAISVTDSSYNEQFF.